The T cell receptor beta chain under discussion was sequenced for a study of T and B cells in COVID-19 patients. Multiplex PCR with BIOMED2 TRB-A/B primer pools amplified TRB rearrangements. A single record per CDR3 protein comes from TCRdb applying MiXCR to the multiplex PCR reads. Among approximately 5,200 distinct CDR3 sequences listed, 15% to 20% were seen once. From blood, about 240-550 ng of genomic DNA served as TRB template. This clonotype was seen a handful of times. V dropped 3 bases and J dropped 0; count of bases not matched to a gene: 3. CDR3 length: 17 amino acids. The germline V gene has CDR1 SEHNR and CDR2 FQNEAQ (reference sequence).

The clonotype originates from a human donor who had recovered from COVID-19. The chain couples TRBV7-9 to TRBJ2-1; TRBD2 agrees at 12 bases. The specimen was blood. The chain's CDR3 is CASSLLAGGFSYNEQFF. In nucleotides, the CDR3 is TGTGCCAGCAGCTTGCTAGCGGGGGGGTTCTCCTACAATGAGCAGTTCTTC.